This TCR beta chain came from a study of T cells in Graves' hyperthyroidism and ophthalmopathy. Across the whole study: The authors collected peripheral blood at initial diagnosis, before any treatment. Study conclusions and caveats: Stable hyperthyroidism was told apart from ophthalmopathy by a model built on 13 V-J features.

This clonotype was detected ten times or more. Antigen specificity is unknown. Amplification of TCR beta CDR3 regions was performed using RNA transcripts as template. HTBI primers drove first-round RT-PCR of the TCR CDR3. MiXCR, applied by TCRdb to the multiplex PCR reads, yields one record per CDR3 protein. The data contain some 650,000 distinct CDR3 sequences, approximately 15% of them singletons. Any patient presenting with uncontrolled infection, other autoimmune disease, pregnancy or lactation was left out. The PBMCs had their origin in roughly 10 ml of fresh peripheral blood. V lost 3 bases to trimming and J lost 1 base, with 11 bases between them. Germline lookup yields CDR1 SGHRS and CDR2 YFSETQ. The CDR3 totals 14 residues.

This receptor was identified in a woman aged 40 to 50 with Graves' ophthalmopathy. The V call is TRBV5-1, the J call TRBJ2-7; possible D gene TRBD2, 6 bases. The sequenced material came from blood. Written as DNA, the CDR3 is TGCGCCAGCAGCTGGGGGGACGGTTCCTACGAGCAGTACTTC. Translating gives CASSWGDGSYEQYF.